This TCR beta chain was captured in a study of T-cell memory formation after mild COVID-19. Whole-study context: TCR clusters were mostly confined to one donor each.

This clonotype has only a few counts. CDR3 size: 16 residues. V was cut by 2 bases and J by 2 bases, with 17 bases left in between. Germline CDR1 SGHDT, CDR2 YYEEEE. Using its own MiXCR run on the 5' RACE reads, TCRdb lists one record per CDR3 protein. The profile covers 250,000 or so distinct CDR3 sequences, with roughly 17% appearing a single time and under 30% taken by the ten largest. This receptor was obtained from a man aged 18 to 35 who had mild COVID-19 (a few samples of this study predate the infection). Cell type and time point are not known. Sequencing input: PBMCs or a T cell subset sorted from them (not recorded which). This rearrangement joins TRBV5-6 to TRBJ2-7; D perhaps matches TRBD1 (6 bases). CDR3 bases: TGTGCCAGCAGCTTATTGATCGGGACAAACACCTACGAGCAGTACTTC. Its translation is CASSLLIGTNTYEQYF.